The source of this T cell receptor beta chain is a study of technical replicates of blood from several donors. Only in-frame clones appear in the TCRdb table, and some are missing; sequencing was by immunoSEQ multiplex PCR. Among fewer than 100,000 clones listed, around nine tenths were seen once. V lost 4 bases, J lost 5 bases, and 5 bases stayed unmatched. This CDR3 has 14 amino acids. In germline, CDR1 is LNHDA, CDR2 SQIVND (reference sequence). The clonotype originates from a human donor in good health. V and J are TRBV19 and TRBJ2-5; 9 bases line up with TRBD1. The specimen was T cells isolated from PBMCs. CDR3 protein: CASSTGQGRETQYF. The CDR3, as DNA: TGTGCCAGTAGTACCGGACAGGGGAGGGAGACCCAGTACTTC.